This T cell receptor (beta chain) comes out of a study of CD8 T cells in ankylosing spondylitis. Study observations and caveats: It was reported that disease-linked clones were significantly enriched in matched ankylosing spondylitis synovial fluid. In reactive arthritis synovial fluid and blood, some motif variants had been reported before. Peripheral blood samples showed relatively rare disease-linked clones, and these clones were CD8+.

In its sample, this clonotype was seen many times. Its antigen is currently unknown. TCR beta libraries were made by quantitative 5'-RACE with molecular barcodes. TCRdb re-derived calls from the 5' RACE reads in MiXCR, one entry per CDR3 protein. Here the sample spans 150,000 to 200,000 distinct CDR3 sequences, 10% to 15% being singletons. The TCR comes from a female donor with ankylosing spondylitis or in good health (not recorded which). The sample was blood, either unsorted or a sorted T cell fraction (not recorded which).

The DNA for the CDR3 is TGTGCCAGCAGTCCCAGGCTAGCCCACGAGCAGTACTTC. Translating gives CASSPRLAHEQYF. The V call is TRBV7-9, the J call TRBJ2-7; weak D call: TRBD2 (5 bases). CDR1 is SEHNR and CDR2 is FQNEAQ in the germline V gene (reference sequence). V dropped 6 bases and J dropped 5 bases, with 14 bases sitting between them. The CDR3 runs 13 residues.